Following are 18 T cell receptor beta chains from one sample sequenced in a study of blood T cell repertoires in COVID-19. Sequencing used immunoSEQ multiplex PCR; TCRdb keeps in-frame clones, though not all of them. This table holds 90,000 to 110,000 clones, approximately 87% found once. Sequenced: peripheral blood. These receptors were obtained from a woman aged 55 to 70 with acute or convalescent COVID-19.

The chain recombines TRBV7-8 with TRBJ1-2; a possible D gene is TRBD1 (6 bases). The V gene's germline CDR1 is SGHVS and CDR2 FQNEAQ. This CDR3 contains 13 residues. V shed 5 bases and J shed 2 bases, with 9 bases lying between them. CDR3 nucleotides: TGTGCCAGCAGCCCCGGACAGAACTATGGCTACACCTTC. Residues: CASSPGQNYGYTF.

The rearrangement uses TRBV6-1 and TRBJ1-5; 9 nucleotides match TRBD1. The length of the CDR3 is 16 residues. Per the germline V gene, CDR1 is MNHNS and CDR2 is SASEGT. The V segment lost 4 bases and the J segment 5 bases; nucleotides outside the gene matches: 9. CDR3 sequence (DNA): TGTGCCAGCAGTGGAACGGACAGGGGTTTTGATCAGCCCCAGCATTTT. This sequence encodes CASSGTDRGFDQPQHF.

This sequence joins TRBV30 and TRBJ1-4; 7 nucleotides align to TRBD1. This CDR3 is built from 14 residues. The V gene's germline CDR1 is GTSNPN and CDR2 SVGIG (reference sequence). Trimming took 2 bases from V and 4 from J; bases not matched to a gene: 4. CDR3 loop: CAWSLQGLNEKLFF. Here the CDR3 DNA reads TGTGCCTGGAGTTTACAGGGGCTTAATGAAAAACTGTTTTTT.

This sequence joins TRBV2 and TRBJ2-3, with D perhaps TRBD1 (6 bases). The CDR3 runs 14 residues. V lost 5 bases and J 6 bases, leaving 15 bases between the germline ends. CDR1 SNHLY and CDR2 FYNNEI come from the germline V gene. This chain's CDR3 is CASSSQGQSDTQYF. CDR3 nucleotide sequence: TGTGCCAGCAGTTCCCAGGGGCAGTCCGATACGCAGTATTTT.

This clone was seen more than once but under ten times. The J gene is TRBJ1-1, the V gene TRBV10-3, with a weak D call TRBD1 (5 bases). The germline gives CDR1 ENHRY, CDR2 SYGVKD. With 11 bases removed from V and 0 bases from J, the gap between germline ends came to 13 bases. There are 13 residues in the CDR3. The CDR3 DNA reads as TGTGCCGCTAGGGGCGCCATGAACACTGAAGCTTTCTTT. Its translation is CAARGAMNTEAFF.

V gene TRBV20-1 combines with J gene TRBJ2-6; TRBD1 is a possible D gene (6 bases). The V gene lost 3 bases and the J gene lost 2 bases, with 14 bases spanning the gap. The germline V gene has CDR1 DFQATT and CDR2 SNEGSKA (reference sequence). CDR3 length equals 16 residues. The CDR3 is CSASRQGFTGANVLTF. CDR3 in DNA: TGCAGTGCTAGTAGGCAGGGGTTCACTGGGGCCAACGTCCTGACTTTC.

V is TRBV7-9 and J is TRBJ2-5; TRBD2 agrees at 11 bases. Germline V lookup: CDR1 SEHNR, CDR2 FQNEAQ (reference sequence). Trimming removed 8 bases from V and 2 bases from J; junction bases left unmatched: 13. The CDR3 sequence is 17 residues long. This CDR3 is CASVTSGRSFGQETQYF. CDR3 nucleotide sequence: TGTGCCAGCGTAACTAGCGGGAGAAGTTTCGGGCAAGAGACCCAGTACTTC.

CDR3 amino acids: CASSKGLAENNEQFF. The CDR3 DNA reads as TGTGCCAGCAGTAAAGGACTAGCAGAAAACAATGAGCAGTTCTTC. This chain connects TRBV6-6 to TRBJ2-1; 8 positions agree with TRBD2. The CDR3 covers 15 residues. Trimming at V came to 5 bases and at J to 5 bases, leaving 8 bases not matched to a gene. CDR1 and CDR2 from the germline V gene are MNHNY and SVGAGI (reference sequence).

This chain joins TRBV5-1 and TRBJ2-1; TRBD1 agrees at 7 bases. The germline V gene has CDR1 SGHRS and CDR2 YFSETQ. With V trimmed by 1 base and J by 6 bases, 7 bases remained unmatched. The CDR3 is 15 residues long. For the CDR3, the DNA is TGCGCCAGCAGCTTGTCGGGACAGCGAGTCAATGAGCAGTTCTTC. Translating it yields CASSLSGQRVNEQFF.

This clone was seen a few times. The V call is TRBV18, the J call TRBJ1-2, with D unresolved. The length of the CDR3 is 15 residues. The V end was cut by 5 bases, the J end by 1 base, with 14 bases between. Germline V gene lookup returns CDR1 KGHSH and CDR2 LQKENI. For the CDR3, the DNA is TGTGCCAGCTCAATCAGCGCCTTGGATAACTATGGCTACACCTTC. It is translated as CASSISALDNYGYTF.

The chain is built from TRBV19 and TRBJ2-3, with 10 nucleotides matching TRBD1. The V and J ends lost 11 bases and 9 bases, in that order; junction bases with no gene match: 14. This CDR3 contains 14 residues. Germline values: CDR1 LNHDA, CDR2 SQIVND (reference sequence). The CDR3 sequence: CAASPGTGAATQYF. CDR3 coding DNA: TGTGCCGCCAGTCCCGGGACAGGGGCGGCGACGCAGTATTTT.

The V and J genes are TRBV6-5 and TRBJ1-5, with D possibly TRBD1 on 6 matching bases. V was shortened by 2 bases and J by 5 bases, with 16 bases between the two germline ends. The CDR3 runs 16 residues. CDR1 is MNHEY and CDR2 is SVGAGI in the germline V gene. The CDR3 DNA reads as TGTGCCAGCAGTTACCGGGCGGGGGGGCTCCATCAGCCCCAGCATTTT. This translates into CASSYRAGGLHQPQHF.

The rearrangement uses TRBV28 and TRBJ2-7, with no clear D. V was shortened by 4 bases and J by 4 bases, with 5 bases between the two germline ends. The CDR3 extends over 11 amino acids. Looked up from germline, CDR1 is MDHEN and CDR2 is SYDVKM. The CDR3 region is CASSSPYEQYF. The CDR3 DNA sequence: TGTGCCAGCAGTTCCCCGTACGAGCAGTACTTC.

The chain couples TRBV28 to TRBJ2-7; weak D call: TRBD2 (6 bases). CDR1 is MDHEN, CDR2 SYDVKM, per germline. Trimming left V 10 bases short and J 5 bases short, with 18 bases between. The length of the CDR3 is 13 residues. CDR3 in DNA: TGTGCCACCAAAACAGGAGGGGCCCACGAGCAGTACTTC. Residues: CATKTGGAHEQYF.

This rearrangement joins TRBV6-6 to TRBJ1-3, with 8 bases fitting TRBD1. V was pared by 6 bases and J by 7 bases, with 2 bases of the junction left unmatched. CDR3 size: 12 residues. Germline V gene sequence: CDR1 MNHNY, CDR2 SVGAGI (reference sequence). The CDR3 spells CASRGQANTIYF. In DNA form, the CDR3 reads TGTGCCAGCAGGGGACAGGCCAACACCATATATTTT.

The V call is TRBV5-6, the J call TRBJ2-3, with 11 bases identical to TRBD2. The CDR3 contains 15 residues. V was pared by 3 bases and J by 4 bases, with 4 bases of the junction left unmatched. Germline-derived CDR1 and CDR2 are SGHDT and YYEEEE. CDR3 protein: CASSSSGGWADTQYF. The CDR3 DNA sequence: TGTGCCAGCAGCTCTAGCGGGGGGTGGGCAGATACGCAGTATTTT.

The gene calls are TRBV6-1 and TRBJ2-3; 9 bases agree with TRBD1. Germline lookup yields CDR1 MNHNS and CDR2 SASEGT. The CDR3 runs to 17 residues. V lost 3 bases, J lost 0 bases, and 7 bases stayed unmatched. CDR3: CASSDWTGDPSTDTQYF. The CDR3 nucleotides read TGTGCCAGCAGTGACTGGACAGGGGACCCCAGCACAGATACGCAGTATTTT.

This clone was counted once. The chain employs TRBV7-9 and TRBJ1-2; no definite D call. Deletions cut 1 base from V and 3 bases from J, with 9 bases between. CDR3 length: 14 residues. Germline loops: CDR1 SEHNR, CDR2 FQNEAQ (reference sequence). Here the CDR3 DNA reads TGTGCCAGCAGCTTAGACCCGGGGTACTATGGCTACACCTTC. Its translation: CASSLDPGYYGYTF.